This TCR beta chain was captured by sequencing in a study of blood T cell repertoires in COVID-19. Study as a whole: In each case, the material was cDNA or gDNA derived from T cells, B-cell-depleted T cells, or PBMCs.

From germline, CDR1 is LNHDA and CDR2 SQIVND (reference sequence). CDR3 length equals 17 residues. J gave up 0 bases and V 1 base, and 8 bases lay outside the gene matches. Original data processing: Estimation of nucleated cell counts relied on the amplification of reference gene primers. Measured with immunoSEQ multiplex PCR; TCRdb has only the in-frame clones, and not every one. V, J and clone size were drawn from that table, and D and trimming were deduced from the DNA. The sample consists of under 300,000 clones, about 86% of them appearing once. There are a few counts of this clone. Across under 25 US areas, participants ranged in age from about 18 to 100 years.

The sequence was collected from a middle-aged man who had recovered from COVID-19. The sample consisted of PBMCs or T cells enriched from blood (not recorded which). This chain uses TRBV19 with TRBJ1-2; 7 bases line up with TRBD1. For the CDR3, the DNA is TGTGCCAGTAGTATAGGCCGCCCCGGGACAGCTAACTATGGCTACACCTTC. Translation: CASSIGRPGTANYGYTF. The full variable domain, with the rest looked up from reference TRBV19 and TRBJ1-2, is DGGITQSPKYLFRKEGQNVTLSCEQNLNHDAMYWYRQDPGQGLRLIYYSQIVNDFQKGDIAEGYSVSREKKESFPLTVTSAQKNPTAFYLCASSIGRPGTANYGYTFGSGTRLTVV.